Sequencing of this TCR beta chain was carried out in a study of high-grade serous ovarian cancer treatment subgroups. Only in-frame clones appear in the TCRdb table, and some are missing; sequencing was by immunoSEQ multiplex PCR. The table shows approximately 36,000 clones, with 70% to 80% occurring only once. A note on this clone: No antigen is known for it.

The CDR3 loop spans 13 amino acids. V lost 0 bases to trimming and J lost 7 bases, with 7 bases between them. Germline CDR1 LGHNA, CDR2 YSLEER. General study findings and limits: Repertoire similarity ranged roughly 0.095 to 0.8 between tumors of one patient.

Tumor samples were taken before definitive surgery or chemotherapy. What was sequenced was tumor tissue. The rearrangement links TRBV4-3 to TRBJ2-1, with D hard to call. This clonotype originated in a human donor with high-grade serous ovarian cancer. The CDR3 nucleotides are TGCGCCAGCAGCCAAGAAGAAGGAAATGAGCAGTTCTTC. Its protein is CASSQEEGNEQFF.